This T cell receptor beta chain appears in the sequencing data of a study of OX40 agonist ivuxolimab in advanced cancers. This clone was found a few times. This CDR3 has 12 amino acids. Trimming took 2 bases from V and 7 from J, leaving 5 bases between them. The V gene's germline CDR1 is SGHTA and CDR2 FQGTGA. Measured with immunoSEQ multiplex PCR; TCRdb has only the in-frame clones, and not every one. The sample includes some 70,000 clones, more than 75% of them seen just once. Blood draws occurred at baseline, cycle 4 day 1, and cycle 7 day 1. The receptor was derived from an adult with an advanced solid tumor such as melanoma, head and neck, liver or kidney cancer. Sequencing used CD4+ or CD8+ T cells sorted from blood, obtained in a trial of the OX40 agonist ivuxolimab. The rearrangement links TRBV7-3 to TRBJ2-2; no definite D call. This CDR3 is CASSLEFGELFF. CDR3 nucleotides: TGTGCCAGCAGCTTAGAGTTCGGGGAGCTGTTTTTT.